This T cell receptor (beta chain) is from a study of cytomegalovirus exposure and HLA in healthy donors. While unrecorded immune exposures were likely, the donors were nominally healthy when sampled. V lost 7 bases, J lost 3 bases, and 8 bases stayed unmatched. Germline CDR1 is MNHNS and CDR2 is SASEGT. The CDR3 consists of 15 residues. Overall study findings and caveats: The study put some 150 TCR beta chains on its list as cytomegalovirus-associated.

Primers for the PCR totalled 60 Vbeta and 13 Jbeta. Data came from immunoSEQ multiplex PCR; TCRdb stores just in-frame clones and leaves some out. The table includes fewer than 70,000 clones, roughly 80% detected once. To note about this clone: The antigen is unknown.

The receptor comes from a woman between 35 and 50 years old in good health and CMV-seronegative. Specimen: PBMCs. The chain is built from TRBV6-1 and TRBJ1-5; TRBD1 agrees at 8 bases. CDR3 DNA: TGTGCCAGCACCTCCGGACAGGGAGACAATCAGCCCCAGCATTTT. Its protein product is CASTSGQGDNQPQHF.